This TCR beta chain was retrieved from a study of OX40 agonist ivuxolimab in advanced cancers. CDR1 is MNHNS and CDR2 is SASEGT in the germline V gene. V trimming: 2 bases; J trimming: 0 bases; junction bases outside the gene matches: 8. The CDR3 covers 19 residues. The data were produced by immunoSEQ multiplex PCR, yet TCRdb's version contains in-frame clones alone and is incomplete. The repertoire holds tens of thousands of clones, with 80% to 95% as singletons. This rearrangement joins TRBV6-1 to TRBJ2-1; TRBD2 agrees at 12 bases. The origin of this receptor is an adult with an advanced solid tumor such as melanoma, head and neck, liver or kidney cancer. This material consisted of CD4+ or CD8+ T cells sorted from blood, taken in a trial of the OX40 agonist ivuxolimab. CDR3 amino acids: CASSERLAGGQSSYNEQFF. CDR3 in DNA: TGTGCCAGCAGTGAACGGCTAGCGGGAGGGCAAAGCTCCTACAATGAGCAGTTCTTC.